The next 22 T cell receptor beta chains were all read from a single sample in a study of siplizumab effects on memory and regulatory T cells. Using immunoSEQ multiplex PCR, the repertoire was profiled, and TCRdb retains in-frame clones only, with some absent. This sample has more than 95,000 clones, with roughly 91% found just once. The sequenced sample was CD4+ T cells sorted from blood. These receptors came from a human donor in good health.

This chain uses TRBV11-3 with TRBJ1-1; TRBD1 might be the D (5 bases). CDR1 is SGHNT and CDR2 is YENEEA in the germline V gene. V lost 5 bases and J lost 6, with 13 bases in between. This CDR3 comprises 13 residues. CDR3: CASSPQRGAEAFF. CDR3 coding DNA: TGTGCCAGCAGCCCCCAACGAGGGGCTGAAGCTTTCTTT.

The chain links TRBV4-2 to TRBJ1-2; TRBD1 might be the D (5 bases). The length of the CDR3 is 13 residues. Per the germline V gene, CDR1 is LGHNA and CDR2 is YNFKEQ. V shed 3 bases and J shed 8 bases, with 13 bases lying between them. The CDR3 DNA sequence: TGTGCCAGCAGCCAGGAGGGGCAAGGAGGCTACACCTTC. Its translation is CASSQEGQGGYTF.

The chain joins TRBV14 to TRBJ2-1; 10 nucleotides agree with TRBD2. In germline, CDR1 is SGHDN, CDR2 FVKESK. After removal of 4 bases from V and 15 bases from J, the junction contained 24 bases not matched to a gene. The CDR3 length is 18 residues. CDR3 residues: CASSRLRAGRRAGGYLFF. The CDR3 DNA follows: TGTGCCAGCAGCCGACTTCGGGCAGGGAGAAGAGCGGGGGGGTACCTGTTCTTC.

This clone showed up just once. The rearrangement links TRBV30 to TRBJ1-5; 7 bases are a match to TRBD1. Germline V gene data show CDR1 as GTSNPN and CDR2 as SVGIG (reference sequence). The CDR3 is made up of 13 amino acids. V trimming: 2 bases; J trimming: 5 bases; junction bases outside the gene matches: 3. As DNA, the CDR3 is TGTGCCTGGAGTACAGGGGCCGATCAGCCCCAGCATTTT. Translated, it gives CAWSTGADQPQHF. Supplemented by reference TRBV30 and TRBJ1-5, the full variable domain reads SQTIHQWPATLVQPVGSPLSLECTVEGTSNPNLYWYRQAAGRGLQLLFYSVGIGQISSEVPQNLSASRPQDRQFILSSKKLLLSDSGFYLCAWSTGADQPQHFGDGTRLSIL.

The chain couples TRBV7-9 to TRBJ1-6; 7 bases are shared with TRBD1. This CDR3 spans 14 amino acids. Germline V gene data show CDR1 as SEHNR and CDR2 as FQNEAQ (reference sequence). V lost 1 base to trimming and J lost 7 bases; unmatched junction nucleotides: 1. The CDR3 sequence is CASSLEGQNSPLHF. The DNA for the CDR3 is TGTGCCAGCAGCTTAGAGGGACAGAATTCACCCCTCCACTTT.

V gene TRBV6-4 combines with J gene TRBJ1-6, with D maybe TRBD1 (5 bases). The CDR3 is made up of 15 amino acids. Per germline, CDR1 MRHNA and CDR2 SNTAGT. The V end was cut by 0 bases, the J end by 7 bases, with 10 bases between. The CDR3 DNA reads TGTGCCAGCAGTGACTCGGGACGGCCCAATTCACCCCTCCACTTT. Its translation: CASSDSGRPNSPLHF.

The CDR3 loop reads CASSSQGVSNTGELFF. In DNA, the CDR3 is TGTGCCAGCAGTTCTCAGGGGGTATCGAACACCGGGGAGCTGTTTTTT. The chain employs TRBV6-5 and TRBJ2-2, with 7 bases aligning to TRBD1. Germline values: CDR1 MNHEY, CDR2 SVGAGI. V shed 4 bases and J 0 bases; nucleotides not matched to a gene: 5. The CDR3 covers 16 residues.

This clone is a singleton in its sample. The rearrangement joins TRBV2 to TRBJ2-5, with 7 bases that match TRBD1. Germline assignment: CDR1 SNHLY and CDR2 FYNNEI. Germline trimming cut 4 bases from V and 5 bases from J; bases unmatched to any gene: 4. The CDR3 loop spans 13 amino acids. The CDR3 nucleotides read TGTGCCAGCAGTGTGCAGGGGGAGGAGACCCAGTACTTC. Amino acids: CASSVQGEETQYF.

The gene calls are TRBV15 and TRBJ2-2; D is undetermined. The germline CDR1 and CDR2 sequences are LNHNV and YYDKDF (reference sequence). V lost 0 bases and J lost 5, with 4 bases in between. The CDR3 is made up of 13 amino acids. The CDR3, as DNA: TGTGCCACCAGCAGAGATACAACCGGGGAGCTGTTTTTT. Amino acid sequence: CATSRDTTGELFF.

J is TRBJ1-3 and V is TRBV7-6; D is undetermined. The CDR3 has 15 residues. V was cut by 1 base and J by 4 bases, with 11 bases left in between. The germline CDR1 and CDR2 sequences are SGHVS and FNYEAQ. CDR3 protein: CASSLERVAGNTIYF. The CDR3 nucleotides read TGTGCCAGCAGCTTAGAGAGGGTGGCGGGAAACACCATATATTTT.

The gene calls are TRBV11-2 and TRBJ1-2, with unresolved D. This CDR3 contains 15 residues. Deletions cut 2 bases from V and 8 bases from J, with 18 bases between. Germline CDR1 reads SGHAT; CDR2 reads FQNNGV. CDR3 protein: CASSLRSQRPMGYTF. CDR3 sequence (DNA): TGTGCCAGCAGCTTAAGGTCTCAGCGGCCGATGGGCTACACCTTC.

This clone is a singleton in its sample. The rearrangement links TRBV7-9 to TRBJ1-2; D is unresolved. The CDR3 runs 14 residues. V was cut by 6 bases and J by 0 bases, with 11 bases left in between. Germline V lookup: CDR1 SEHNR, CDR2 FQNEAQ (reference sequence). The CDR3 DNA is TGTGCCAGCAGGCCGTTTACATCTAACTATGGCTACACCTTC. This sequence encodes CASRPFTSNYGYTF.

Written as DNA, the CDR3 is TGTGCCAGCAGTTACGGTGCGCGGGAGCGTTACGAGCAGTACTTC. As protein: CASSYGARERYEQYF. V and J are TRBV6-6 and TRBJ2-7; TRBD2 agrees at 7 bases. Germline CDR1 reads MNHNY; CDR2 reads SVGAGI (reference sequence). The CDR3 consists of 15 residues. Trimming removed 2 bases from V and 4 bases from J; junction bases left unmatched: 8.

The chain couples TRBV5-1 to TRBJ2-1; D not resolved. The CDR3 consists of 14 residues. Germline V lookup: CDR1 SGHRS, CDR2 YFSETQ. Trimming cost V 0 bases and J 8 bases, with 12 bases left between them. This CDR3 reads CASSLAGISDEQFF. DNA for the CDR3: TGCGCCAGCAGCTTGGCAGGTATAAGCGATGAGCAGTTCTTC.

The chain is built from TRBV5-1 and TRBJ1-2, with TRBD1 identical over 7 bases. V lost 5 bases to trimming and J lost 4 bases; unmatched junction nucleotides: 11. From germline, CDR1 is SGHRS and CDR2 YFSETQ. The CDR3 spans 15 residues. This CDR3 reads CASRPEGGGAYGYTF. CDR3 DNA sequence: TGCGCCAGCAGACCCGAAGGAGGGGGCGCCTATGGCTACACCTTC.

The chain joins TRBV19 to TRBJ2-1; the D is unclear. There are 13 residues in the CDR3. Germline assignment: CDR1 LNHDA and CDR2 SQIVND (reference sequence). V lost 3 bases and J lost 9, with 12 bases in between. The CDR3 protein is CASSMRTPGEQFF. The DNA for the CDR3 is TGTGCCAGTAGTATGAGGACCCCCGGTGAGCAGTTCTTC.

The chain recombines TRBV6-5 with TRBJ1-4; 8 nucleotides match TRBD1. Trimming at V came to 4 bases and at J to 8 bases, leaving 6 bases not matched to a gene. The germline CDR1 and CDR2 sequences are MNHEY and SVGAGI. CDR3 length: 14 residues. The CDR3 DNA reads TGTGCCAGCAGTTTTGGACAGGGAAGAGAAAAACTGTTTTTT. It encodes CASSFGQGREKLFF.

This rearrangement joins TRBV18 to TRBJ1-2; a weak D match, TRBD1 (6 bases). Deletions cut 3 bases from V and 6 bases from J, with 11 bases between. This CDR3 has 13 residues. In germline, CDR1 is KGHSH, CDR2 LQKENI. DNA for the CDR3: TGTGCCAGCTCACCCTCAGGGGCGCATGGCTACACCTTC. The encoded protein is CASSPSGAHGYTF.

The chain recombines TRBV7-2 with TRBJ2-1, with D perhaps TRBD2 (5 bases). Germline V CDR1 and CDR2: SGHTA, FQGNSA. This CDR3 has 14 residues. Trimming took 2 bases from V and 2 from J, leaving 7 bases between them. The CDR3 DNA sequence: TGTGCCAGCAGCTTACCGGGAACCTACAATGAGCAGTTCTTC. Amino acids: CASSLPGTYNEQFF.

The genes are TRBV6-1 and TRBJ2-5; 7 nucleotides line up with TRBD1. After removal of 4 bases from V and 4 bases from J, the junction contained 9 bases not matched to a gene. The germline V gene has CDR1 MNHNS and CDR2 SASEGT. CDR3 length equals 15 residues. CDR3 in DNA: TGTGCCAGCAGTGCCCAACAGGGGATCCTAGAGACCCAGTACTTC. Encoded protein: CASSAQQGILETQYF.

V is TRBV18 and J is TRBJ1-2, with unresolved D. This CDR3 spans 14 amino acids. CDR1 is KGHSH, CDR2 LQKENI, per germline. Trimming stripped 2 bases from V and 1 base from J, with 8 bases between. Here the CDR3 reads CASSPGRFNYGYTF. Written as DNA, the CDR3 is TGTGCCAGCTCACCAGGACGATTTAACTATGGCTACACCTTC.

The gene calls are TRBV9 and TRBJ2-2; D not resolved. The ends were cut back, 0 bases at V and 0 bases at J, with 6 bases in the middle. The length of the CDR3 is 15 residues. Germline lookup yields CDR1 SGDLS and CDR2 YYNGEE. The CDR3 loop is CASSVELANTGELFF. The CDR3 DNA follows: TGTGCCAGCAGCGTAGAGTTGGCGAACACCGGGGAGCTGTTTTTT. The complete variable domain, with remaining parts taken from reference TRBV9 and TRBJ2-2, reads DSGVTQTPKHLITATGQRVTLRCSPRSGDLSVYWYQQSLDQGLQFLIQYYNGEERAKGNILERFSAQQFPDLHSELNLSSLELGDSALYFCASSVELANTGELFFGEGSRLTVL.